The 15 T cell receptor beta chains below were found in one sample sequenced in a study of blood T cell repertoires in COVID-19 (dated by TCRdb to 2018 to 2020). Libraries came from the immunoSEQ multiplex PCR assay. In TCRdb, the immuneACCESS table is reduced to in-frame sequences with V and J assigned. These tables do not hold every clone; where another copy was compared, an unresolved V gene accounts for under half, and the others remain unexplained. Across this sample there are over 250,000 clones, with approximately 86% seen only once. Of the sample, over 2% is held by the ten largest clones. The sequencing input was PBMCs or T cells enriched from blood (not recorded which). The receptors here all came from a woman younger than 30 who had recovered from COVID-19.

This clone was seen a few times. The V and J genes are TRBV27 and TRBJ2-2, with TRBD1 matching 9 bases. Trimming cost V 3 bases and J 3 bases; bases outside gene matches: 5. The CDR3 totals 16 residues. CDR1 and CDR2 from the germline V gene are MNHEY and SMNVEV (reference sequence). The CDR3 here is CASSLGQGTYTGELFF. The CDR3 nucleotides are TGTGCCAGCAGTTTGGGACAGGGAACTTACACCGGGGAGCTGTTTTTT.

This clone has only a few counts. This rearrangement joins TRBV7-9 to TRBJ1-6; 9 bases agree with TRBD1. V lost 3 bases, J lost 7 bases, and 4 bases stayed unmatched. This CDR3 is 15 amino acids long. In germline, CDR1 is SEHNR, CDR2 FQNEAQ (reference sequence). The CDR3 protein is CASSFSDRGNSPLHF. CDR3 sequence (DNA): TGTGCCAGCAGCTTTAGCGACAGGGGGAATTCACCCCTCCACTTT.

This clone appeared a few times. This chain uses TRBV2 with TRBJ2-7; 9 bases fit TRBD1. The germline V gene has CDR1 SNHLY and CDR2 FYNNEI. This CDR3 is 16 amino acids long. V trimming: 2 bases; J trimming: 1 base; junction bases outside the gene matches: 6. The CDR3 is CASSERDRVLSYEQYF. The CDR3 DNA is TGTGCCAGCAGTGAACGGGACAGGGTGTTATCCTACGAGCAGTACTTC.

The rearrangement joins TRBV7-3 to TRBJ1-5; TRBD1 matches at 7 bases. Germline V lookup: CDR1 SGHTA, CDR2 FQGTGA. The CDR3 is 18 amino acids. V shed 1 base and J 0 bases; nucleotides not matched to a gene: 9. CDR3 sequence reads: CASSLKRDSPHSNQPQHF. In DNA, the CDR3 is TGTGCCAGCAGCTTAAAGAGGGACAGCCCCCATAGCAATCAGCCCCAGCATTTT.

The chain employs TRBV27 and TRBJ2-1; 14 nucleotides line up with TRBD2. V was clipped by 8 bases and J by 9 bases; unmatched bases: 9. The CDR3 contains 15 residues. The germline gives CDR1 MNHEY, CDR2 SMNVEV (reference sequence). CDR3: CASAPGTSGRSEQFF. CDR3 nucleotides: TGTGCCAGCGCGCCCGGGACTAGCGGGAGAAGTGAGCAGTTCTTC.

The rearrangement joins TRBV11-2 to TRBJ2-3, with 8 positions matching TRBD1. CDR1 is SGHAT and CDR2 is FQNNGV in the germline V gene. This CDR3 contains 15 residues. The V and J ends lost 3 bases and 5 bases, in that order; junction bases with no gene match: 7. CDR3 amino acids: CASSFSDREIDTQYF. The DNA of the CDR3 is TGTGCCAGCAGCTTCTCGGACAGGGAAATAGATACGCAGTATTTT. Supplemented by reference TRBV11-2 and TRBJ2-3, the full variable domain reads EAGVAQSPRYKIIEKRQSVAFWCNPISGHATLYWYQQILGQGPKLLIQFQNNGVVDDSQLPKDRFSAERLKGVDSTLKIQPAKLEDSAVYLCASSFSDREIDTQYFGPGTRLTVL.

V is TRBV7-2 and J is TRBJ2-4, with 8 bases identical to TRBD1. The germline CDR1 and CDR2 sequences are SGHTA and FQGNSA. Germline trimming cut 5 bases from V and 2 bases from J; bases unmatched to any gene: 11. The CDR3 covers 17 residues. The CDR3 DNA follows: TGTGCCAGCAGCCTCAGCCCAGGGGGCTCGACCAAAAACATTCAGTACTTC. Protein product: CASSLSPGGSTKNIQYF.

The V call is TRBV6-2 or TRBV6-3, the J call TRBJ2-7, with 8 bases fitting TRBD2. This CDR3 has 15 residues. Germline CDR1 and CDR2: MNHEY and SVGEGT. Trimming removed 0 bases from V and 4 bases from J; junction bases left unmatched: 5. The CDR3 here is CASSYSAGGVYEQYF. DNA for the CDR3: TGTGCCAGCAGTTACTCTGCGGGGGGAGTATACGAGCAGTACTTC.

For the CDR3, the DNA is TGTGCCAGCAGCTCAGTAATCACAGGGAGCTCCTACGAGCAGTACTTC. Translating it yields CASSSVITGSSYEQYF. The V call is TRBV11-1, the J call TRBJ2-7; TRBD1 might be the D (6 bases). V shed 4 bases and J shed 0 bases, with 16 bases lying between them. Germline CDR1 reads SGHAT; CDR2 reads FQDESV (reference sequence). There are 16 residues in the CDR3.

The CDR3 DNA sequence: TGTGCCAGCAGCTTGGAAATAGGAGGTAGCGGAAACAAGCAGTACTTC. This encodes CASSLEIGGSGNKQYF. This sequence joins TRBV5-4 and TRBJ2-7; maybe TRBD2 (6 bases). Germline V CDR1 and CDR2: SGHNT, YYREEE (reference sequence). The CDR3 sequence is 16 residues long. With 0 bases removed from V and 8 bases from J, the gap between germline ends came to 21 bases.

The chain has TRBV4-1 and TRBJ1-2; 7 bases fit TRBD1. The length of the CDR3 is 15 residues. The trim removed 1 base at V and 4 bases at J, leaving 6 bases unmatched. Germline values: CDR1 MGHRA, CDR2 YSYEKL. The CDR3 DNA is TGCGCCAGCAGCCAAGGCCGGGACAGCAGCTATGGCTACACCTTC. It codes for CASSQGRDSSYGYTF.

The rearrangement uses TRBV1 and TRBJ2-5; TRBD2 is taken as the D call from the table, unchecked against the DNA. TRBV1 is a listed pseudogene. This CDR3 spans 16 amino acids. The CDR3 sequence is CTRYRDFFLYRETQYF. CDR3 sequence (DNA): TGCACCCGGTACCGGGACTTCTTTCTGTATCGGGAGACCCAGTACTTC.

The V gene is TRBV4-1, the J gene TRBJ2-5; 13 bases agree with TRBD2. The length of the CDR3 is 18 residues. Germline V gene sequence: CDR1 MGHRA, CDR2 YSYEKL. Trimming took 1 base from V and 2 from J; bases not matched to a gene: 7. The CDR3 loop is CASSQVMTSGRPQETQYF. Here the CDR3 DNA reads TGCGCCAGCAGCCAAGTTATGACTAGCGGGAGGCCACAAGAGACCCAGTACTTC.

This clone appeared once. The chain combines TRBV27 with TRBJ1-1; D uncertain. This CDR3 region has 14 residues. Germline CDR1 MNHEY, CDR2 SMNVEV (reference sequence). V was clipped by 5 bases and J by 4 bases, with 14 bases between them. CDR3 nucleotides: TGTGCCAGCAGTCTCGGAGGGTCGGCCACTGAAGCTTTCTTT. This translates into CASSLGGSATEAFF.

This chain links TRBV30 with TRBJ2-1; 13 nucleotides match TRBD2. The CDR3 runs to 16 residues. V was clipped by 2 bases and J by 9 bases; unmatched bases: 10. The germline gives CDR1 GTSNPN, CDR2 SVGIG (reference sequence). The CDR3 DNA follows: TGTGCCTGGAGTATAGGACTAGCGGGGGCCAAGGGTGAGCAGTTCTTC. Protein product: CAWSIGLAGAKGEQFF. Full variable domain (rest looked up from reference TRBV30 and TRBJ2-1): SQTIHQWPATLVQPVGSPLSLECTVEGTSNPNLYWYRQAAGRGLQLLFYSVGIGQISSEVPQNLSASRPQDRQFILSSKKLLLSDSGFYLCAWSIGLAGAKGEQFFGPGTRLTVL.